These 19 T cell receptor beta chains came from one sample sequenced in a study of blood T cell repertoires in COVID-19. The data were produced by immunoSEQ multiplex PCR, yet TCRdb's version contains in-frame clones alone and is incomplete. This sample has a few hundred thousand clones, with 90% found just once. The sequenced material came from PBMCs or T cells enriched from blood (not recorded which). The receptors shown here come from a man aged 25 to 45 who had recovered from COVID-19.

The chain joins TRBV28 to TRBJ1-4; 7 bases are a match to TRBD1. This CDR3 spans 14 amino acids. CDR1 and CDR2 (germline): MDHEN, SYDVKM. V lost 6 bases to trimming and J lost 3 bases; unmatched junction nucleotides: 4. The CDR3 loop reads CASRWTGPNEKLFF. The CDR3 region has the DNA TGTGCCAGCAGGTGGACAGGCCCTAATGAAAAACTGTTTTTT.

The chain couples TRBV3-1 (or the pseudogene TRBV3-2) to TRBJ2-3; 10 nucleotides line up with TRBD2. Germline CDR1 LGHDT, CDR2 YNNKEL (reference sequence). This CDR3 is 16 amino acids long. The J segment lost 1 base and the V segment lost 2 bases, leaving 3 bases of the junction unmatched. DNA for the CDR3: TGTGCCAGCAGCCAACCGACTAGCGGGCGCACAGATACGCAGTATTTT. As protein: CASSQPTSGRTDTQYF.

Note on this clone: The same CDR3 is also encoded by other DNA sequences in this sample. The chain joins TRBV30 to TRBJ1-1; unclear D gene. The CDR3 has 11 amino acids. Trimming pared 0 bases from V and 7 bases from J, leaving 6 bases between. Per germline, CDR1 GTSNPN and CDR2 SVGIG (reference sequence). The CDR3 sequence: CAWSVQFEAFF. The DNA of the CDR3 is TGTGCCTGGAGTGTACAATTTGAAGCTTTCTTT.

This chain connects TRBV19 to TRBJ2-7, with 7 bases lining up with TRBD1. This CDR3 region has 16 residues. The junction had 13 bases not matched to a gene; V was cut back by 8 bases and J by 0 bases. Germline-derived CDR1 and CDR2 are LNHDA and SQIVND (reference sequence). The CDR3 DNA is TGTGCCAGTTCAGGGACAGACACTATTTTCTCCTACGAGCAGTACTTC. This encodes CASSGTDTIFSYEQYF. Based on the CDR3 plus reference TRBV19 and TRBJ2-7, the full variable domain is DGGITQSPKYLFRKEGQNVTLSCEQNLNHDAMYWYRQDPGQGLRLIYYSQIVNDFQKGDIAEGYSVSREKKESFPLTVTSAQKNPTAFYLCASSGTDTIFSYEQYFGPGTRLTVT.

The genes are TRBV30 and TRBJ1-2; D perhaps matches TRBD1 (6 bases). V was cut by 0 bases and J by 6 bases, with 8 bases left in between. CDR3 length: 12 residues. CDR1 and CDR2 (germline): GTSNPN, SVGIG (reference sequence). The CDR3 region is CAWSVQGDGYTF. DNA of the CDR3: TGTGCCTGGAGTGTACAGGGAGATGGCTACACCTTC.

This chain joins TRBV9 and TRBJ2-1, with 11 bases lining up with TRBD2. With 1 base clipped from V and 0 bases from J, the junction kept 21 bases outside the gene matches. The CDR3 is made up of 23 amino acids. The germline gives CDR1 SGDLS, CDR2 YYNGEE. The chain's CDR3 is CASSVYVTSGTSTWIGSYNEQFF. The CDR3 DNA follows: TGTGCCAGCAGCGTATACGTGACTAGCGGGACCAGCACATGGATAGGCTCCTACAATGAGCAGTTCTTC.

The chain links TRBV12-3 or TRBV12-4 to TRBJ1-2; 9 nucleotides align to TRBD1. The CDR3 spans 13 residues. Trimming removed 1 base from V and 7 bases from J; junction bases left unmatched: 1. The CDR3 coding sequence is TGTGCCAGCAGTTTAGGGACAGGGGCTGGCTACACCTTC. Translating it yields CASSLGTGAGYTF.

The chain combines TRBV6-5 with TRBJ1-2, with a tentative D call TRBD1 (6 bases). V was shortened by 6 bases and J by 3 bases, with 17 bases between the two germline ends. The germline V gene encodes CDR1 MNHEY and CDR2 SVGAGI. This CDR3 has 15 amino acids. The CDR3 loop is CASRSPRGRDYGYTF. The CDR3, as DNA: TGTGCCAGCAGATCTCCCAGGGGACGAGACTATGGCTACACCTTC.

The table lists this clone with a few counts. The CDR3 DNA reads TGTGCTAGTGGTTTGGTCGGACTCACAGAACTCAATGAGCAGTTCTTC. Its translation is CASGLVGLTELNEQFF. V usage is TRBV12-5 and J usage is TRBJ2-1, with D tentatively TRBD2 (5 bases). Per germline, CDR1 LGHNT and CDR2 FRNRAP. V lost 0 bases and J 6 bases, leaving 15 bases between the germline ends. The CDR3 totals 16 residues.

V gene TRBV15 combines with J gene TRBJ2-7; D remains ambiguous. There are 14 residues in the CDR3. Germline V CDR1 and CDR2: LNHNV, YYDKDF (reference sequence). V lost 1 base to trimming and J lost 4 bases, with 11 bases between them. CDR3 protein: CATSRVGELYEQYF. CDR3 nucleotide sequence: TGTGCCACCAGCAGAGTAGGAGAATTATACGAGCAGTACTTC.

The rearrangement links TRBV13 to TRBJ1-4; 8 bases map to TRBD1. Germline values: CDR1 PRHDT, CDR2 FYEKMQ (reference sequence). With V trimmed by 3 bases and J by 8 bases, 8 bases remained unmatched. The CDR3 runs to 15 residues. CDR3 loop: CASSFRGRVEEKLFF. The CDR3 region has the DNA TGTGCCAGCAGCTTCAGGGGGCGGGTGGAAGAAAAACTGTTTTTT.

There are a few counts of this clone. The chain carries TRBV18 and TRBJ2-2; D remains ambiguous. The V end lost 1 base, the J end lost 2 bases, and 5 bases lay between the germline ends. The CDR3 has 14 residues. Germline V lookup: CDR1 KGHSH, CDR2 LQKENI. In DNA, the CDR3 is TGTGCCAGCTCACCACTAACAAACACCGGGGAGCTGTTTTTT. Its translation: CASSPLTNTGELFF.

The CDR3 protein is CASSQYGATNEKLFF. For the CDR3, the DNA is TGCGCCAGCAGCCAATACGGTGCAACTAATGAAAAACTGTTTTTT. The V gene is TRBV4-3, the J gene TRBJ1-4; D uncertain. The CDR3 length is 15 residues. Trimming removed 2 bases from V and 0 bases from J, with 7 bases in between. The germline CDR1 and CDR2 sequences are LGHNA and YSLEER.

V gene TRBV28 combines with J gene TRBJ1-5; TRBD1 matches at 9 bases. This CDR3 contains 14 residues. Germline V gene data show CDR1 as MDHEN and CDR2 as SYDVKM. The V segment lost 5 bases and the J segment 5 bases; nucleotides outside the gene matches: 4. CDR3 nucleotide sequence: TGTGCCAGCAGTAGGACAGGGGTGCATCAGCCCCAGCATTTT. Amino acids: CASSRTGVHQPQHF.

The table lists this clone with a count of one. The J gene is TRBJ1-2, the V gene TRBV19; D is undetermined. Germline CDR1 and CDR2: LNHDA and SQIVND (reference sequence). With 3 bases removed from V and 1 base from J, the gap between germline ends came to 12 bases. The CDR3 is 15 residues long. CDR3 in amino acids: CASSIAGSYNYGYTF. The DNA for the CDR3 is TGTGCCAGTAGTATCGCCGGGAGCTATAACTATGGCTACACCTTC.

The chain combines TRBV9 with TRBJ1-1; no clear D. Germline V lookup: CDR1 SGDLS, CDR2 YYNGEE. This CDR3 is built from 13 residues. Trimming removed 4 bases from V and 4 bases from J, with 11 bases in between. The CDR3, as DNA: TGTGCCAGCAGCCGCCCGGGGTCCACTGAAGCTTTCTTT. Protein: CASSRPGSTEAFF. The complete variable domain, with remaining parts taken from reference TRBV9 and TRBJ1-1, reads DSGVTQTPKHLITATGQRVTLRCSPRSGDLSVYWYQQSLDQGLQFLIQYYNGEERAKGNILERFSAQQFPDLHSELNLSSLELGDSALYFCASSRPGSTEAFFGQGTRLTVV.

This clone was seen more than once but under ten times. V usage is TRBV11-2 and J usage is TRBJ2-7; 8 bases map to TRBD2. The CDR3 spans 15 residues. The germline V gene encodes CDR1 SGHAT and CDR2 FQNNGV. V lost 0 bases to trimming and J lost 4 bases; unmatched junction nucleotides: 5. The CDR3 bases are TGTGCCAGCAGCTTAGATCCCGGGACTAGTTACGAGCAGTACTTC. Encoded protein: CASSLDPGTSYEQYF.

This sequence joins TRBV6-5 and TRBJ1-1; TRBD1 might be the D (6 bases). Looked up from germline, CDR1 is MNHEY and CDR2 is SVGAGI. V shed 8 bases and J shed 1 base, with 11 bases lying between them. The CDR3 has 13 amino acids. In DNA form, the CDR3 reads TGTGCCAGCGAGGACAGCAGGAACACTGAAGCTTTCTTT. Amino acid sequence: CASEDSRNTEAFF.

Here the CDR3 reads CASSLVDRGITEAFF. In DNA form, the CDR3 reads TGCGCCAGCAGCCTCGTCGACAGGGGAATTACTGAAGCTTTCTTT. The gene calls are TRBV5-1 and TRBJ1-1; 8 positions agree with TRBD1. The CDR3 loop spans 15 amino acids. Germline V CDR1 and CDR2: SGHRS, YFSETQ. The ends lost 4 bases at V and 5 bases at J; junction bases unmatched: 10.